The source of this T cell receptor beta chain is a study of vaccination and CD4 T cells after COVID-19. Sample treatment: roughly 10-day PBMC culture with coronavirus spike peptide pools or control peptides (ViraFEST assay). In regard to this clonotype: Its antigen is currently unknown.

Cultured CD4+ T-cell DNA underwent Oncomine TCR Beta short-read sequencing. TCRdb processed the PCR reads anew with MiXCR; each CDR3 protein has one entry. The sample records fewer than 11,000 distinct CDR3 sequences, less than 75% being singletons. Germline V gene lookup returns CDR1 LNHDA and CDR2 SQIVND (reference sequence). This CDR3 comprises 14 residues. Deletions cut 5 bases from V and 6 bases from J, with 11 bases between. The V gene is TRBV19, the J gene TRBJ1-6; D is possibly TRBD1 (5 bases). This receptor was identified in a human donor who had recovered from COVID-19. Sequencing was performed on CD4+ T cells from blood, cultured in vitro. The CDR3 DNA is TGTGCCAGTAGTCCGTTAGGGGTTAATTCACCCCTCCACTTT. It specifies CASSPLGVNSPLHF.